This T cell receptor beta chain was sequenced for a study of T cells in Graves' hyperthyroidism and ophthalmopathy. Using RNA transcripts as the source, TCR beta CDR3 regions were amplified. The HTBI primer set drove a first-round RT-PCR of the TCR CDR3. TCRdb ran MiXCR on the multiplex PCR reads and lists one entry per CDR3 protein. The repertoire holds some 700,000 distinct CDR3 sequences, with roughly 17% as singletons. A word on this clonotype: Its antigen is unidentified.

In making diagnoses, clinical symptoms, serum thyroxine and TRAb, thyroid ultrasound and orbital computed tomography were all used. The study's findings and limits: In validation, the model predicted ophthalmopathy. These predictions came a median roughly 6 months before onset.

The CDR3 is made up of 14 amino acids. Germline values: CDR1 SNHLY, CDR2 FYNNEI. Trimming stripped 6 bases from V and 5 bases from J, with 17 bases between. This rearrangement joins TRBV2 to TRBJ2-7; tentatively, D is TRBD1 (6 bases). The source is a man aged 45 to 65 with Graves' hyperthyroidism. The sequenced sample consisted of blood. Written as DNA, the CDR3 is TGTGCCAGCAGAAGCACAGGGAATGAGGACGAGCAGTACTTC. Protein: CASRSTGNEDEQYF.